Many counts were recorded for the clone carrying this T cell receptor beta chain. TCRdb fed the 5' RACE reads into MiXCR, producing one record per CDR3 protein. The data show a few hundred thousand distinct CDR3 sequences, around an eighth seen once. The germline V and J ends were trimmed by 1 base and 3 bases, with 8 bases remaining between them. The CDR3 contains 14 residues. Germline CDR1 KGHDR, CDR2 SFDVKD. The data derive from a study of T-cell memory formation after mild COVID-19. Sequencing was carried out using PBMCs or a T cell subset sorted from them (not recorded which). The rearrangement joins TRBV24-1 to TRBJ1-2; D uncertain. The clonotype was recovered from a man aged 18-30 years who had mild COVID-19 (a few samples of this study predate the infection). Cell type and time point are not known. This CDR3 reads CATSDLNSYYGYTF. Written as DNA, the CDR3 is TGTGCCACCAGTGATTTAAACAGCTACTATGGCTACACCTTC.